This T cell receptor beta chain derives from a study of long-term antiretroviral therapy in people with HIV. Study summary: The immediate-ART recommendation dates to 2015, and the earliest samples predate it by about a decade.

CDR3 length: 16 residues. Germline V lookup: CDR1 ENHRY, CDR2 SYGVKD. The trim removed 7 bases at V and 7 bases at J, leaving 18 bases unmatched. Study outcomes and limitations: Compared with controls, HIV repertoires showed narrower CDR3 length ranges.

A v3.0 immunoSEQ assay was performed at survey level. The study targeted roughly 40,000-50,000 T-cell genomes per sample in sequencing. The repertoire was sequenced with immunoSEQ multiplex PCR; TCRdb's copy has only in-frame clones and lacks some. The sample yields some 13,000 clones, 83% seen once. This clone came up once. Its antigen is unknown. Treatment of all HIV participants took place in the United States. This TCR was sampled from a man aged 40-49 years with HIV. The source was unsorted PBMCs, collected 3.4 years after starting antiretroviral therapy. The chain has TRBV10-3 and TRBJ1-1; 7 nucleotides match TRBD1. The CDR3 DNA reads TGTGCCATCACTACTAGACAGGGAACAGCCTCAGTTGAAGCTTTCTTT. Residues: CAITTRQGTASVEAFF.